This T cell receptor (beta chain) was recovered during a study of cytomegalovirus exposure and HLA in healthy donors. Overall study context: One earlier analysis, a look at around 180 million T cells, found some 120 million unique TCR beta sequences. Regarding the study as a whole: Some V segments (TRBV6-2 and TRBV6-3 among them) were excluded as indistinguishable.

From germline, CDR1 is SGHAT and CDR2 FQNNGV. CDR3 length: 14 amino acids. The trim removed 2 bases at V and 8 bases at J, leaving 7 bases unmatched. PCR used 60 Vbeta primers and 13 Jbeta primers. The data were produced by immunoSEQ multiplex PCR, yet TCRdb's version contains in-frame clones alone and is incomplete. The sample comprises about 190,000 clones, roughly four fifths of which are singletons, and about 3% rests with the top ten. For this clone: The antigen remains undetermined.

This clonotype was obtained from a woman in her 30s in good health and CMV-seropositive. The chain combines TRBV11-2 with TRBJ1-1; 8 nucleotides align to TRBD1. Source material: PBMCs. The CDR3: CASSLTQGAQEAFF. In DNA, the CDR3 is TGTGCCAGCAGCTTAACTCAGGGGGCGCAAGAAGCTTTCTTT.